The 14 T cell receptor beta chains below all came from one sample that was sequenced in a study of blood T cell repertoires in COVID-19. Here immunoSEQ multiplex PCR was the method, and the copy in TCRdb shows in-frame clones only, minus some. The sample holds about 130,000 clones; over 75% are singletons and the top ten take 17%. Sample: peripheral blood. These receptors came from a young man with COVID-19, enrolled during active disease.

The V call is TRBV24-1, the J call TRBJ2-7; the D gene is possibly TRBD2 (6 bases). The V end lost 4 bases, the J end lost 9 bases, and 18 bases lay between the germline ends. The CDR3 is 14 residues long. Looked up from germline, CDR1 is KGHDR and CDR2 is SFDVKD. The CDR3 nucleotides are TGTGCCACCAGTGACTCGGGACTCCTCGGCGGGCAGTACTTC. This gives the protein CATSDSGLLGGQYF.

This chain connects TRBV28 to TRBJ1-5; TRBD1 might be the D (5 bases). This CDR3 is built from 16 residues. Trimming took 8 bases from V and 0 from J, leaving 17 bases between them. In germline, CDR1 is MDHEN, CDR2 SYDVKM. The chain's CDR3 is CASHTTGVYSNQPQHF. In nucleotides, the CDR3 is TGTGCCAGCCACACGACGGGGGTGTATAGCAATCAGCCCCAGCATTTT.

V and J are TRBV6-5 and TRBJ1-5, with no clear D. Between the trimmed V and J ends, which lost 6 bases and 7 bases, there was a span of 19 bases. Germline V lookup: CDR1 MNHEY, CDR2 SVGAGI. The CDR3 is made up of 15 amino acids. For the CDR3, the DNA is TGTGCCAGCAGCCCCAGTCAATCTGGGCCGCAGCCCCAGCATTTT. Protein: CASSPSQSGPQPQHF.

This chain connects TRBV7-8 to TRBJ1-5, with D possibly being TRBD1 (5 bases). This CDR3 is built from 14 residues. Trimming took off 3 bases at V and 2 bases at J, with 8 bases between the two ends. Germline CDR1 reads SGHVS; CDR2 reads FQNEAQ. The CDR3 spells CASSLLGGNQPQHF. As DNA, the CDR3 is TGTGCCAGCAGCTTGTTAGGGGGCAATCAGCCCCAGCATTTT.

The gene calls are TRBV19 and TRBJ2-1, with D tentatively TRBD1 (6 bases). V was cut by 6 bases and J by 6 bases, with 21 bases left in between. The CDR3 extends over 16 amino acids. In germline, CDR1 is LNHDA, CDR2 SQIVND (reference sequence). The CDR3 region is CASSLRTGQSTNEQFF. CDR3 DNA sequence: TGTGCCAGTAGCCTGAGAACCGGACAGTCTACCAATGAGCAGTTCTTC.

The V and J genes are TRBV27 and TRBJ2-1, with 10 bases matching TRBD2. This CDR3 is built from 15 residues. With 4 bases clipped from V and 0 bases from J, the junction kept 0 bases outside the gene matches. Per the germline V gene, CDR1 is MNHEY and CDR2 is SMNVEV (reference sequence). For the CDR3, the DNA is TGTGCCAGCAGTTCTAGCGGGAGCTCCTACAATGAGCAGTTCTTC. This gives the protein CASSSSGSSYNEQFF.

J is TRBJ1-2 and V is TRBV19, with a weak D call TRBD1 (5 bases). V gave up 4 bases and J gave up 8 bases, with 17 bases separating them. From germline, CDR1 is LNHDA and CDR2 SQIVND (reference sequence). This CDR3 spans 14 amino acids. Here the CDR3 reads CASSNRLSVGGYTF. The CDR3 DNA sequence: TGTGCCAGTAGTAACAGGCTCTCTGTGGGAGGCTACACCTTC.

The chain employs TRBV2 and TRBJ2-1; TRBD2 matches 8 bases. Germline lookup yields CDR1 SNHLY and CDR2 FYNNEI. V dropped 7 bases and J dropped 6; count of bases not matched to a gene: 5. The length of the CDR3 is 13 residues. The CDR3 is CASTPGLANEQFF. CDR3 in DNA: TGTGCCAGCACACCAGGACTAGCCAATGAGCAGTTCTTC.

The V gene is TRBV10-3, the J gene TRBJ2-1, with D unclear. V gave up 5 bases and J gave up 0 bases, with 8 bases separating them. This CDR3 spans 14 amino acids. Germline-derived CDR1 and CDR2 are ENHRY and SYGVKD. The DNA for the CDR3 is TGTGCCATCAGTCGCAGCGACTCCTACAATGAGCAGTTCTTC. Protein: CAISRSDSYNEQFF.

V is TRBV6-5 and J is TRBJ2-3, with a weak D call TRBD1 (5 bases). V lost 6 bases to trimming and J lost 3 bases, with 10 bases between them. The V gene's germline CDR1 is MNHEY and CDR2 SVGAGI. The CDR3 is 13 amino acids. CDR3 in amino acids: CASSRVETDTQYF. The CDR3 DNA reads as TGTGCCAGCAGCAGGGTGGAGACAGATACGCAGTATTTT.

This sequence joins TRBV7-9 and TRBJ2-2; D might be TRBD2 (6 bases). The V gene's germline CDR1 is SEHNR and CDR2 FQNEAQ (reference sequence). V was cut by 3 bases and J by 0 bases, with 14 bases left in between. The CDR3 has 17 residues. The CDR3 nucleotides read TGTGCCAGCAGCTTCCCGGGAGCGGAACCGAACACCGGGGAGCTGTTTTTT. Its translation: CASSFPGAEPNTGELFF.

This rearrangement joins TRBV19 to TRBJ2-2, with D maybe TRBD2 (5 bases). Trimming left V 5 bases short and J 5 bases short, with 15 bases between. CDR3 length: 15 amino acids. Germline assignment: CDR1 LNHDA and CDR2 SQIVND (reference sequence). CDR3 amino acids: CASSPQPGSTGELFF. The CDR3, as DNA: TGTGCCAGTAGTCCCCAGCCGGGGAGTACCGGGGAGCTGTTTTTT.

The chain carries TRBV15 and TRBJ2-3; 7 bases line up with TRBD1. The V gene end was trimmed by 8 bases and the J gene end by 2 bases; junction bases not matched to a gene: 4. Germline V lookup: CDR1 LNHNV, CDR2 YYDKDF (reference sequence). CDR3 length: 13 residues. Written as DNA, the CDR3 is TGTGCCACCTCCGGACAGGACACAGATACGCAGTATTTT. Translating gives CATSGQDTDTQYF.

This clone is a singleton in its sample. In nucleotides, the CDR3 is TGTGCCAGCAGCTCCCGATCAGGGGGCCCAAGGAACACTGAAGCTTTCTTT. Encoded protein: CASSSRSGGPRNTEAFF. J is TRBJ1-1 and V is TRBV11-3; 8 nucleotides line up with TRBD1. This CDR3 region has 17 residues. Germline CDR1 reads SGHNT; CDR2 reads YENEEA. Germline trimming cut 4 bases from V and 1 base from J; bases unmatched to any gene: 11.